This record looks at one TCR beta chain sequence and its context. Antigen: not known. Treatment meaning: 15 to 20 received Ad26.COV2.S at low or high dose, single or two shots; about five received placebo; per-sample allocation not given. The investigators took samples on day 63 after the first vaccine or placebo injection. An Ad26 vector expressing Wuhan-strain SARS-CoV-2 spike served as the vaccine. Clones were read by immunoSEQ multiplex PCR, and TCRdb kept only the in-frame ones, dropping some. The table has about 500,000 clones, 80% to 90% seen once; the top ten hold 1.7%. This sample stems from a study of Ad26.COV2.S vaccination and SARS-CoV-2 variants. Study details: Donor got 5x10^10 or 1x10^11 viral particles of Ad26.COV2.S.

Study-wide results and limits: The analyses of TCR breadth and depth may have understated the size of total T cell responses. Placebo and vaccine recipients had non-spike TCR breadth that was similar.

V dropped 3 bases and J dropped 0 bases, with 17 bases sitting between them. This CDR3 has 17 amino acids. In germline, CDR1 is MGHRA, CDR2 YSYEKL. Sample: peripheral blood, taken in a trial of Ad26.COV2.S vaccine versus placebo. The chain joins TRBV4-1 to TRBJ1-2; no definite D call. This sequence was found in a person between 18 and 60 years old who received the Ad26.COV2.S COVID-19 vaccine or a placebo. CDR3 in DNA: TGCGCCAGCAGCCAGTATTCGGCCCGGAAATCTAACTATGGCTACACCTTC. Protein product: CASSQYSARKSNYGYTF.